Listed below are T cell receptor beta chains from one sample, sequenced in a study of T cells in Graves' hyperthyroidism and ophthalmopathy. TCRdb reprocessed the multiplex PCR reads via MiXCR and lists one record per CDR3 protein. The sample gives 550,000 to 600,000 distinct CDR3 sequences, just over 45% of which show up once; 15% to 20% is in the top ten. Sequenced sample: peripheral blood or thyroid tissue (not recorded which). These receptors all come from an adult woman with Graves' disease, either hyperthyroidism or ophthalmopathy (not recorded which). Each CDR3 is given with its conserved first and last residue. D genes are given only for firm matches. Rows may omit the clone size; those that give it use once, few, many or a size class.

j_call,v_call,d_call,clone_size,cdr3_aa,cdr3_nt
TRBJ1-5,TRBV19,TRBD1,NA,CASTQGGHFSNQPQHF,TGTGCCAGTACGCAGGGGGGCCACTTTAGCAATCAGCCCCAGCATTTT
TRBJ2-7,TRBV28,NA,few,CASSFGGTGYEQYF,TGTGCCAGCAGTTTTGGGGGGACGGGGTACGAGCAGTACTTC
TRBJ2-2,TRBV20-1,TRBD1,few,CSAIQGDRGELFF,TGCAGTGCTATACAGGGGGACCGCGGGGAGCTGTTTTTT
TRBJ1-2,TRBV5-6,NA,NA,CATSTAGVYYGYTF,TGTGCCACCTCCACAGCTGGGGTATACTATGGCTACACCTTC
TRBJ1-5,TRBV6-5,NA,many,CASSYSGRGINQPQHF,TGTGCCAGCAGTTACTCGGGCAGGGGAATCAATCAGCCCCAGCATTTT
TRBJ2-5,TRBV24-1,TRBD2,NA,CATSDATSGNTETQYF,TGTGCCACCAGTGATGCTACTAGCGGGAACACGGAGACCCAGTACTTC
TRBJ2-5,TRBV7-6,TRBD2,NA,CASSGGLAGEATQYF,TGTGCCAGCAGCGGGGGACTAGCGGGAGAGGCTACCCAGTACTTC
TRBJ1-2,TRBV7-3,TRBD1,NA,CASSPGQGLGYGYTF,TGTGCCAGCAGCCCAGGACAGGGGCTTGGCTATGGCTACACCTTC
TRBJ1-2,TRBV6-5,NA,many,CASSSQGAVGYGYTF,TGTGCCAGCAGTTCTCAAGGGGCTGTCGGATATGGCTACACCTTC
TRBJ1-4,TRBV30,NA,few,CAWSEEAGDGGKLFF,TGTGCCTGGAGTGAGGAAGCAGGGGATGGAGGAAAACTGTTTTTT
TRBJ2-7,TRBV19,TRBD1,many,CASSIVRQGDSYEQYF,TGTGCCAGTAGTATAGTACGGCAGGGGGACTCCTACGAGCAGTACTTC